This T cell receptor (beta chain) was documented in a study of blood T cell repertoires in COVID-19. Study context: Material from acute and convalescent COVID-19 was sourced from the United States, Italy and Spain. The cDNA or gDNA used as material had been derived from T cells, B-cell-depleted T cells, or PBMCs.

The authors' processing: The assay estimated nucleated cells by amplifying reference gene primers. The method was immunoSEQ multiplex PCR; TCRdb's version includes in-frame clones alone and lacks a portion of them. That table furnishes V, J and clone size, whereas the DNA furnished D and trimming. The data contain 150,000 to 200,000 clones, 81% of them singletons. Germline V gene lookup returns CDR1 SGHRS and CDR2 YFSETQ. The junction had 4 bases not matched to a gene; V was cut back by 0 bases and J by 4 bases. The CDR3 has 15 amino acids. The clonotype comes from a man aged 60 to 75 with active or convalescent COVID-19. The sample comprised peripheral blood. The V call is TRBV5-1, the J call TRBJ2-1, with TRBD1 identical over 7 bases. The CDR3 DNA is TGCGCCAGCAGCTTGGAAGGGACAGTTTACAATGAGCAGTTCTTC. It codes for CASSLEGTVYNEQFF.